Detailed here is one T cell receptor (beta chain). Regions amplified from RNA transcripts were the TCR beta CDR3 regions. With the HTBI primer set, the TCR CDR3 went through a first round of RT-PCR. TCRdb re-called the multiplex PCR reads with MiXCR, one entry per CDR3 protein. The repertoire holds roughly 350,000 distinct CDR3 sequences, with 14% as singletons. The CDR3 loop spans 16 amino acids. V trimming: 3 bases; J trimming: 2 bases; junction bases outside the gene matches: 8. This entry comes from a study of T cells in Graves' hyperthyroidism and ophthalmopathy. The V gene is TRBV12-3 or TRBV12-4, the J gene TRBJ2-3; 7 nucleotides line up with TRBD2. This receptor was taken from a woman aged 25 to 45 with Graves' hyperthyroidism. The source material was blood. The CDR3 nucleotides read TGTGCCAGCAGTTTGCTGACTAGCCCAGACACAGATACGCAGTATTTT. Translated, it gives CASSLLTSPDTDTQYF.